This entry describes one TCR beta chain. Its antigen has not been determined. No per-base quality is available; no much larger clone lies one base away. This specimen belongs to a study of blood T cell repertoires in COVID-19 (dated by TCRdb to between 2020 and 2021). Some background on the complete study: Samples from collaborators originated in the United States, Italy and Spain and spanned both the acute and convalescent phases of COVID-19. The prospective study material was composed of cDNA or gDNA derived from T cells, B-cell-depleted T cells, or PBMCs. Subjects who had been exposed to COVID-19, were actively infected with it, or had recovered from it provided the deeply sampled blood TCRbeta repertoires that made up the dataset. A freely available public database, intended as a resource for researchers studying the immune response to SARS-CoV-2, is where the repertoires were released. Samples came from the ongoing ImmuneRACE study (first 160 participants) plus 1,254 subjects from 6 global collaborators. Nearly every sample came with metadata listing a de-identified subject ID, COVID-19 status, age in years and sex. Where HLA class I and class II types were available, the types were taken from metadata supplied by the sample provider, not from assay-based typing.

Collaborating institutions collected whole blood in K2EDTA tubes following their own protocols. Collaborator samples were shipped for TCRbeta analysis as frozen whole blood, isolated PBMCs, or DNA extracted from either sample type. TCRbeta CDR3 regions were amplified from genomic DNA by means of the immunoSEQ Assay, a bias-controlled multiplex PCR. The paper's processing steps were these. Nucleated cell counts per sample were estimated from amplification of reference gene primers within the assay. Sequence reads were collapsed and filtered to measure the absolute abundance of every unique TCRbeta CDR3 rearrangement. For each sample, productive Simpson clonality was calculated as the square root of Simpson's diversity index across productive rearrangements. Here the immuneACCESS table is served through TCRdb, limited to in-frame sequences with V and J called. Missing clones are a known gap in these copies; in checked studies unresolved V genes cover under half, and the rest lacks a known reason. From that table come the V and J calls and clone size; the DNA was used to work out D and trimming. This sample gives about 150,000 clones in total; about 90% of them show up just once. Jointly, the top ten make up under 12% of the sample.

The investigation overall reported the following: Clinical and demographic metadata were provided uncurated, with the amount varying by source and participant.

The germline V gene supplies CDR1 SGHRS and CDR2 YFSETQ. Including cysteine and phenylalanine, the CDR3 has 15 amino acids. Just CDR3 DNA is preserved here, 45 bases in frame from base 1. V has 3 bases trimmed and J has 5 bases trimmed; junction bases matching no gene number 4. Here the chain combines TRBV5-1 and TRBJ2-5, with 13 central nucleotides matching TRBD2. Sample: peripheral blood. The sequence came from a man aged 55 to 70 with active or convalescent COVID-19. The CDR3 protein: CASSSGLAGYETQYF. The DNA is TGCGCCAGCAGCTCGGGACTAGCGGGATACGAGACCCAGTACTTC.